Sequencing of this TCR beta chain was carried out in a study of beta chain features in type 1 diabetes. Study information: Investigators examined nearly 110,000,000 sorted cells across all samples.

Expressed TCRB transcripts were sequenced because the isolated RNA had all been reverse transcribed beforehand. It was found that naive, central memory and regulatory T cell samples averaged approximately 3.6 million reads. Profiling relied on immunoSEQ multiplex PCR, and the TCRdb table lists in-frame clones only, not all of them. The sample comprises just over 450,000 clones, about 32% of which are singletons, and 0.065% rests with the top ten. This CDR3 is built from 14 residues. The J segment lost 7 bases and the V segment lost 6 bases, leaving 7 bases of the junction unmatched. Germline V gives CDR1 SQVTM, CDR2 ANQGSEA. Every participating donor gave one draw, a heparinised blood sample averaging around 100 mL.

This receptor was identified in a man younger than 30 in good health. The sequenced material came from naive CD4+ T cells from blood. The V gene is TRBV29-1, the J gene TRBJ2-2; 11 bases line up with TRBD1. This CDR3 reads CSVRTGGEGGELFF. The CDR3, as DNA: TGCAGCGTGAGGACAGGGGGCGAGGGCGGGGAGCTGTTTTTT.